A selection of T cell receptor beta chains follows, all from one sample in a study of blood T cells in healthy people across ages. Via MiXCR, TCRdb re-called the 5' RACE reads, giving one row per CDR3 protein. The table shows approximately 1,100,000 distinct CDR3 sequences, with 35% to 55% occurring only once. Sequencing used blood. These receptors originate from a woman in her sixties in good health. Both conserved end residues are part of each CDR3. D genes are given only for firm matches. Size values are once, few and many counts, or a class for expanded clones, and some rows have none.

TRBJ2-6 | TRBV4-1 | few | NA | CASSPRLSGISGANVLTF
TRBJ2-7 | TRBV6-2/TRBV6-3 | once | NA | CADGDGAEIYEQYF
TRBJ2-7 | TRBV24-1 | NA | NA | CAASDASPGEPYEQYF
TRBJ1-5 | TRBV4-1 | NA | TRBD1 | CASSQTPTGGDQPQHF
NA | TRBV5-1 | NA | TRBD1 | CASNLEYWDSDIYEQYF
TRBJ1-2 | TRBV29-1 | many | NA | CSVDPGDLASYGYTF
TRBJ2-5 | TRBV28 | NA | NA | CASSWGHQETLYF
TRBJ2-5 | TRBV18 | NA | TRBD1 | CASSPLGTGVQETQYF
TRBJ2-7 | TRBV4-2 | few | NA | CASSKDSATAYEQYF
TRBJ1-1 | TRBV20-1 | NA | TRBD1 | CSARGPGGMFTEAFF
TRBJ2-4 | TRBV5-1 | NA | TRBD1 | CASTSGTGGQGDIQYF
TRBJ2-7 | TRBV27 | few | TRBD1 | CASSSWDRPYEQYF
TRBJ2-7 | TRBV20-1 | few | NA | CSARLVYEQYF
TRBJ2-5 | TRBV20-1 | few | NA | CSARANTGLQETQYF
TRBJ2-1 | TRBV5-1 | NA | NA | CASSLGGQGVIEQFF
TRBJ1-1 | TRBV3-1 | NA | NA | CASSQVMRHNTEAFF
TRBJ1-2 | TRBV7-9 | few | NA | CASSSSAGMEGGYTF
TRBJ2-3 | TRBV7-8 | NA | NA | CASSPPRREQSTDTQYF
NA | TRBV27 | NA | NA | CASNRSPNEQYF
TRBJ2-1 | TRBV29-1 | NA | NA | CSVEHGQASSYNEQFF
TRBJ1-2 | TRBV5-1 | NA | NA | CASSLDSTGYGYTF
TRBJ1-5 | TRBV20-1 | NA | TRBD1 | CSASPPQGTIQPQHF
TRBJ1-2 | TRBV7-9 | NA | NA | CASTLEGGSTNYGYTF
TRBJ1-6 | TRBV28 | NA | NA | CASSIGPRNSPLHF
TRBJ2-1 | TRBV3-1 | NA | TRBD2 | CASSQGIPGGSYNEQFF
TRBJ2-3 | TRBV3-1 | few | NA | CASSPYGTRDTQYF
TRBJ2-5 | TRBV29-1 | NA | TRBD2 | CSSAGGPYETQYF
TRBJ2-7 | TRBV28 | NA | NA | CASSPTLAAEQYF
TRBJ2-3 | TRBV7-3 | NA | NA | CASSFDRGGTDTQYF
TRBJ2-7 | TRBV25-1 | NA | TRBD2 | CASSPPQGREDSYEQYF
TRBJ1-6 | TRBV5-1 | NA | TRBD1 | CASSLGTGEPLHF
TRBJ1-5 | TRBV6-6 | once | NA | CASSHGVPQHF
TRBJ1-4 | TRBV10-3 | NA | NA | CAISESGTKGEKLFF
NA | TRBV20-1 | NA | TRBD1 | CSARYPGQGFEQYF
TRBJ2-1 | TRBV6-5 | few | TRBD1 | CASSLIPGQGNNEQFF